These T cell receptor beta chains were read from a single sample in a study of IL-17A CD8 T cells in psoriatic arthritis synovium. Measured with immunoSEQ multiplex PCR; TCRdb has only the in-frame clones, and not every one. The repertoire consists of under 2,500 clones, with around 72% occurring once and the leading ten covering roughly 10%. Specimen: IFN-gamma+ CD8+ T cells from synovial fluid. These receptors were taken from a human donor with psoriatic arthritis. Each CDR3 is given with its conserved first and last residue. Each record gives: clone size, J gene, V gene, D gene, CDR3 DNA, CDR3 protein. The D gene is left open where the match is weak. Size is omitted from some rows. Given values are once, few, many or a class for expanded clones.

size: .
J: TRBJ1-2
V: TRBV6-1
D: .
DNA: TGTGCCAGCAGTGGAGGTTATTCTCGGGACTTCTATGGCTACACCTTC
CDR3: CASSGGYSRDFYGYTF

size: .
J: TRBJ1-1
V: TRBV7-6
D: .
DNA: TGTGCCAGCAGGGGGAACACTGAAGCTTTCTTT
CDR3: CASRGNTEAFF

size: .
J: TRBJ2-4
V: TRBV10-3
D: TRBD2
DNA: TGTGCCATCAGCCAACTAGCGGGAGAAAACATTCAGTACTTC
CDR3: CAISQLAGENIQYF

size: .
J: TRBJ2-7
V: TRBV27
D: TRBD2
DNA: TGTGCCAGCAGTTTGCATCCTAGCGGGACCTACGAGCAGTACTTC
CDR3: CASSLHPSGTYEQYF

size: .
J: TRBJ1-1
V: TRBV5-5
D: .
DNA: TGTGCCAGCAGCTTGGAGGGTTCGGGGAACACTGAAGCTTTCTTT
CDR3: CASSLEGSGNTEAFF

size: .
J: TRBJ2-7
V: TRBV7-2
D: TRBD2
DNA: TGTGCCAGCAGCCAAACTAGCGGGAGGTTCTACGAGCAGTACTTC
CDR3: CASSQTSGRFYEQYF

size: .
J: TRBJ2-2
V: TRBV6-1
D: .
DNA: TGTGCCAGCAGTGAAGCGCTTGGGGCGGGATATGGCCCCGGGGAGCTGTTTTTT
CDR3: CASSEALGAGYGPGELFF

size: .
J: TRBJ2-1
V: TRBV5-6
D: TRBD2
DNA: TGTGCCAGCAGCTTGGGACTAGCGCGAAATGAGCAGTTCTTC
CDR3: CASSLGLARNEQFF

size: .
J: TRBJ2-1
V: TRBV7-3
D: TRBD2
DNA: TGTGCCAGCAGCTCAGCGGGAGACATGGATGAGCAGTTCTTC
CDR3: CASSSAGDMDEQFF

size: .
J: TRBJ2-7
V: TRBV6-5
D: TRBD2
DNA: TGTGCCAGCAGAGGAGAAGCGGGAGGATCCTACGAGCAGTACTTC
CDR3: CASRGEAGGSYEQYF

size: .
J: TRBJ2-2
V: TRBV4-2
D: .
DNA: TGTGCCAGCAGCCAAGAGAGTTGGCATACGAACACCGGGGAGCTGTTTTTT
CDR3: CASSQESWHTNTGELFF

size: .
J: TRBJ2-3
V: TRBV11-2
D: TRBD2
DNA: TGTGCCAGCAGCTTAGATGGGCTAGCGGTTGTCACAGATACGCAGTATTTT
CDR3: CASSLDGLAVVTDTQYF

size: .
J: TRBJ2-4
V: TRBV15
D: .
DNA: TGTGCCACCAGCAGAGATCGTGGAAACATTCAGTACTTC
CDR3: CATSRDRGNIQYF

size: .
J: TRBJ2-3
V: TRBV6-5
D: .
DNA: TGTGCCAGCAGTTATTCCTCCAGCACAGATACGCAGTATTTT
CDR3: CASSYSSSTDTQYF

size: .
J: TRBJ2-5
V: TRBV5-4
D: .
DNA: TGTGCCAGCAGCTTGGCCCTAGACAGGCAGACCCAGTACTTC
CDR3: CASSLALDRQTQYF

size: .
J: TRBJ2-3
V: TRBV14
D: .
DNA: TGTGCCAGCAGCCCTGGAGTCGACTTCACAGATACGCAGTATTTT
CDR3: CASSPGVDFTDTQYF

size: .
J: TRBJ2-7
V: TRBV4-1
D: .
DNA: TGCGCCAGCAGCCAAGGAGGGATCGAGCAGTACTTC
CDR3: CASSQGGIEQYF

size: .
J: TRBJ2-1
V: TRBV5-5
D: .
DNA: TGTGCCAGCAGCTTTGAGGGATCCTCCAACAATGAGCAGTTCTTC
CDR3: CASSFEGSSNNEQFF

size: once
J: TRBJ2-7
V: TRBV4-1
D: TRBD1
DNA: TGCGCCAGCAGCCAAGCCGGGACAGGGAGTCTCGAGCAGTACTTC
CDR3: CASSQAGTGSLEQYF

size: .
J: TRBJ2-2
V: TRBV30
D: TRBD2
DNA: TGTGCCTGGAATAGCGGGAGGGACACCGGGGAGCTGTTTTTT
CDR3: CAWNSGRDTGELFF

size: .
J: TRBJ1-5
V: TRBV25-1
D: TRBD1
DNA: TGTGCCAGCAGTGAAGGACAGGGCAATCAGCCCCAGCATTTT
CDR3: CASSEGQGNQPQHF

size: once
J: TRBJ1-2
V: TRBV13
D: TRBD1
DNA: TGTGCCAGCAGCTTAGGGACAGGGGACTATGGCTACACCTTC
CDR3: CASSLGTGDYGYTF

size: .
J: TRBJ2-1
V: TRBV6-4
D: .
DNA: TGTGCCAGCAGTGACTCAGCGGGCTCCTACAATGAGCAGTTCTTC
CDR3: CASSDSAGSYNEQFF

size: .
J: TRBJ2-1
V: TRBV6-5
D: TRBD2
DNA: TGTGCCAGCAGTTACCAGCGGGAGAATGGTGAGCAGTTCTTC
CDR3: CASSYQRENGEQFF

size: once
J: TRBJ2-7
V: TRBV9
D: TRBD2
DNA: TGTGCCAGCAGCGCCCAATCGGCGGGAGCGCTTTTGGACGAGCAGTACTTC
CDR3: CASSAQSAGALLDEQYF

size: .
J: TRBJ2-7
V: TRBV28
D: .
DNA: TGTGCCAGCAGTTTCGGCCCCTCGCAGTACTTC
CDR3: CASSFGPSQYF

size: once
J: TRBJ2-5
V: TRBV6-1
D: TRBD2
DNA: TGTGCCAGCAGTGAAGTTAGCGGGAGCCAAGAGACCCAGTACTTC
CDR3: CASSEVSGSQETQYF

size: .
J: TRBJ2-1
V: TRBV30
D: .
DNA: TGTGCCTGGAGTGTCCGCGCTGTCGGTGGGAGCATTGAGCAGTTCTTC
CDR3: CAWSVRAVGGSIEQFF

size: .
J: TRBJ2-1
V: TRBV4-1
D: .
DNA: TGCGCCAGCAGGTCACATATCGGCAGGGAGTCCCACAATGAGCAGTTCTTC
CDR3: CASRSHIGRESHNEQFF

size: .
J: TRBJ1-1
V: TRBV7-2
D: TRBD1
DNA: TGTGCCAGCAGCCCGACAGGGTGGGGCACTAAAGCTTTCTTT
CDR3: CASSPTGWGTKAFF

size: .
J: TRBJ2-1
V: TRBV7-2
D: .
DNA: TGTGCCAGCAGCTTATATCTTGGCCATGGTTACTACAATGAGCAGTTCTTC
CDR3: CASSLYLGHGYYNEQFF

size: few
J: TRBJ2-2
V: TRBV5-1
D: TRBD2
DNA: TGCGCCAGCAGCTTGGCGGGAGGGCCCGGGGAGCTGTTTTTT
CDR3: CASSLAGGPGELFF

size: .
J: TRBJ2-3
V: TRBV7-9
D: TRBD2
DNA: TGTGCCAGCAGCTTATTAGCGGGAGGGCAAGATACGCAGTATTTT
CDR3: CASSLLAGGQDTQYF